Shown below are 20 T cell receptor beta chains from a single sample sequenced in a study of T cell responses to AZD1222 COVID-19 vaccine. Assay: immunoSEQ multiplex PCR; the TCRdb copy retains only in-frame clones and omits some. This table has about 140,000 clones, 89% appearing once. The specimen was peripheral blood, collected on day 0 of AZD1222 vaccination. Receptor source: an adult in good health.

A remark on this clone: Relative to the germline gene, one junction end is altered; a read error may explain this. The chain carries TRBV5-8 and TRBJ1-4; a possible D gene is TRBD1 (5 bases). Germline CDR1 reads SGHTS; CDR2 reads YDEGEE. The CDR3 runs 15 residues. CDR3 nucleotide sequence: TGTGCCAGCCGCTTTGTTGGGACGGGGAATGAAAAACTGTTTTTT. Encoded protein: CASRFVGTGNEKLFF.

The chain uses TRBV11-2 and TRBJ1-2; D ambiguous. The germline V gene has CDR1 SGHAT and CDR2 FQNNGV. V lost 4 bases, J lost 8 bases, and 20 bases lay in between. The CDR3 is made up of 15 amino acids. CDR3 in amino acids: CASSSGGVLSWGYTF. Here the CDR3 DNA reads TGTGCCAGCAGCTCGGGTGGGGTCCTGTCCTGGGGCTACACCTTC.

This rearrangement joins TRBV29-1 to TRBJ1-1; D is unclear. Germline V lookup: CDR1 SQVTM, CDR2 ANQGSEA. This CDR3 has 11 residues. Trimming cost V 7 bases and J 1 base, with 7 bases left between them. As DNA, the CDR3 is TGCAGCGCCTCGACGAACACTGAAGCTTTCTTT. This translates into CSASTNTEAFF.

The J gene is TRBJ1-5, the V gene TRBV4-1; D possibly corresponds to TRBD1 (6 bases). The CDR3 runs to 14 residues. The V gene lost 4 bases and the J gene lost 2 bases, with 9 bases spanning the gap. Germline V CDR1 and CDR2: MGHRA, YSYEKL. CDR3 protein: CASSPRQGNQPQHF. The DNA of the CDR3 is TGCGCCAGCAGCCCCCGACAGGGCAATCAGCCCCAGCATTTT.

A single count supports this clone. This sequence joins TRBV28 and TRBJ1-1, with D perhaps matching TRBD1 (6 bases). CDR3 length: 15 residues. Germline CDR1 MDHEN, CDR2 SYDVKM. The CDR3 region is CGIAQGGAGPVQAFF. The CDR3 coding sequence is TGTGGTATCGCCCAAGGGGGGGCAGGTCCGGTTCAAGCTTTCTTT. The variable domain in full, with the rest retrieved from reference TRBV28 and TRBJ1-1, is DVKVTQSSRYLVKRTGEKVFLECVQDMDHENMFWYRQDPGLGLRLIYFSYDVKMKEKGDIPEGYSVSREKKERFSLILESASTNQTSMYLCGIAQGGAGPVQAFFGQGTRLTVV.

The rearrangement joins TRBV7-3 to TRBJ1-6, with D unresolved. CDR3 size: 12 residues. The germline V and J ends were trimmed by 8 bases and 8 bases, with 10 bases remaining between them. Germline V gives CDR1 SGHTA, CDR2 FQGTGA. The CDR3 region has the DNA TGTGCCAGCGGATTCGGAGATTCACCCCTCCACTTT. Residues: CASGFGDSPLHF. Variable domain in full (rest from reference TRBV7-3 and TRBJ1-6): GAGVSQTPSNKVTEKGKYVELRCDPISGHTALYWYRQSLGQGPEFLIYFQGTGAADDSGLPNDRFFAVRPEGSVSTLKIQRTERGDSAVYLCASGFGDSPLHFGNGTRLTVT.

The chain uses TRBV11-3 and TRBJ1-1; D uncertain. Trimming took 1 base from V and 1 from J, leaving 4 bases between them. This CDR3 comprises 13 residues. The germline CDR1 and CDR2 sequences are SGHNT and YENEEA. The CDR3 DNA reads TGTGCCAGCAGCTTAGCCCGGAACACTGAAGCTTTCTTT. Translating gives CASSLARNTEAFF.

This clone occurred once. V gene TRBV7-9 combines with J gene TRBJ2-5, with 8 bases matching TRBD2. Germline values: CDR1 SEHNR, CDR2 FQNEAQ (reference sequence). The CDR3 loop spans 14 amino acids. J lost 1 base, V lost 5 bases, and 3 bases had no gene match. The CDR3 protein is CASSVTSGQETQYF. The CDR3 coding sequence is TGTGCCAGCAGCGTCACTAGCGGCCAAGAGACCCAGTACTTC.

The chain carries TRBV27 and TRBJ1-5; tentatively, D is TRBD1 (5 bases). The V and J ends lost 6 bases and 5 bases respectively, with 23 bases between them. The CDR3 runs to 17 residues. Germline V gene data show CDR1 as MNHEY and CDR2 as SMNVEV (reference sequence). CDR3 in amino acids: CASRPTPARGIHQPQHF. Written as DNA, the CDR3 is TGTGCCAGCAGACCGACCCCCGCGAGGGGAATTCATCAGCCCCAGCATTTT.

The chain has TRBV5-1 and TRBJ1-4, with D perhaps matching TRBD1 (5 bases). The CDR3 extends over 13 amino acids. The germline gives CDR1 SGHRS, CDR2 YFSETQ. The V gene lost 1 base and the J gene lost 8 bases, with 9 bases spanning the gap. As DNA, the CDR3 is TGCGCCAGCAGCTTGAATGGGGGAGAAAAACTGTTTTTT. Protein product: CASSLNGGEKLFF.

The sample holds one count of this clone. The chain links TRBV5-1 to TRBJ2-6, with D unclear. The CDR3 length is 13 residues. V was pared by 7 bases and J by 1 base, with 6 bases between. Germline V gene data show CDR1 as SGHRS and CDR2 as YFSETQ. The CDR3, as DNA: TGCGCCAGCCAGCTGTCTGGGGCCAACGTCCTGACTTTC. Translating it yields CASQLSGANVLTF. The variable domain in full, with the rest retrieved from reference TRBV5-1 and TRBJ2-6, is KAGVTQTPRYLIKTRGQQVTLSCSPISGHRSVSWYQQTPGQGLQFLFEYFSETQRNKGNFPGRFSGRQFSNSRSEMNVSTLELGDSALYLCASQLSGANVLTFGAGSRLTVL.

V usage is TRBV7-8 and J usage is TRBJ1-5; D unresolved. Trimming took 5 bases from V and 2 from J, leaving 19 bases between them. The CDR3 spans 17 residues. Germline-derived CDR1 and CDR2 are SGHVS and FQNEAQ. CDR3 bases: TGTGCCAGCAGCGATCCTACTTTTCGCGAGGGCAATCAGCCCCAGCATTTT. Protein: CASSDPTFREGNQPQHF. Full variable domain (rest looked up from reference TRBV7-8 and TRBJ1-5): GAGVSQSPRYKVAKRGQDVALRCDPISGHVSLFWYQQALGQGPEFLTYFQNEAQLDKSGLPSDRFFAERPEGSVSTLKIQRTQQEDSAVYLCASSDPTFREGNQPQHFGDGTRLSIL.

The V gene is TRBV28, the J gene TRBJ2-1, with 9 bases that match TRBD1. Germline V gene data show CDR1 as MDHEN and CDR2 as SYDVKM. There are 15 residues in the CDR3. After removal of 6 bases from V and 8 bases from J, the junction contained 11 bases not matched to a gene. The CDR3 loop reads CASSPQGTGSHEQFF. CDR3 in DNA: TGTGCCAGCAGCCCTCAAGGGACAGGGAGCCATGAGCAGTTCTTC.

Only one count was recorded for this clone. The rearrangement uses TRBV7-3 and TRBJ2-1, with D possibly being TRBD1 (5 bases). Trimming took off 4 bases at V and 5 bases at J, with 12 bases between the two ends. The CDR3 is 14 amino acids. Germline CDR1 and CDR2: SGHTA and FQGTGA. The CDR3 sequence is CASSSTDQHNEQFF. CDR3 coding DNA: TGTGCCAGCAGCTCGACAGACCAGCACAATGAGCAGTTCTTC.

This CDR3 is CASSFPGLAGGNEQFF. The CDR3 DNA is TGTGCCAGCAGCTTTCCAGGACTAGCGGGAGGAAATGAGCAGTTCTTC. The chain combines TRBV7-6 with TRBJ2-1; 14 bases align to TRBD2. Trimming took 3 bases from V and 7 from J; bases not matched to a gene: 5. The germline V gene has CDR1 SGHVS and CDR2 FNYEAQ. The CDR3 consists of 16 residues.

The chain has TRBV5-1 and TRBJ1-3, with D unclear. The ends were cut back, 2 bases at V and 3 bases at J, with 18 bases in the middle. The CDR3 sequence is 17 residues long. Germline V gene sequence: CDR1 SGHRS, CDR2 YFSETQ. CDR3 protein: CASSLTPSGMGGNTIYF. CDR3 DNA: TGCGCCAGCAGCTTAACCCCATCGGGGATGGGTGGAAACACCATATATTTT.

V usage is TRBV4-2 and J usage is TRBJ2-7; D is uncertain. The CDR3 contains 13 residues. Trimming cost V 2 bases and J 4 bases, with 9 bases left between them. Germline CDR1 is LGHNA and CDR2 is YNFKEQ. The CDR3 spells CASSQFRKYEQYF. For the CDR3, the DNA is TGTGCCAGCAGCCAATTCAGGAAATACGAGCAGTACTTC.

This chain uses TRBV6-4 with TRBJ1-1; D unresolved. Trimming shortened V by 5 bases and J by 4 bases, and 11 bases separated the two germline ends. CDR1 and CDR2 (germline): MRHNA, SNTAGT. The CDR3 extends over 13 amino acids. CDR3 sequence: CASSLTGSTEAFF. The CDR3 DNA follows: TGTGCCAGCAGTTTGACCGGGAGCACTGAAGCTTTCTTT.

This clone has just a few counts. This chain connects TRBV19 to TRBJ1-5, with D unclear. The length of the CDR3 is 15 residues. Germline CDR1 is LNHDA and CDR2 is SQIVND (reference sequence). V was pared by 3 bases and J by 4 bases, with 13 bases between. This chain's CDR3 is CASSIFGTANQPQHF. The CDR3 DNA reads as TGTGCCAGTAGTATTTTTGGCACAGCTAATCAGCCCCAGCATTTT.

The chain has TRBV4-2 and TRBJ2-2; the D is unclear. Germline lookup yields CDR1 LGHNA and CDR2 YNFKEQ. V was trimmed by 7 bases and J by 0 bases, leaving 9 bases between them. The CDR3 loop spans 14 amino acids. Written as DNA, the CDR3 is TGTGCCAGCAAGGCATCCCCGAACACCGGGGAGCTGTTTTTT. This gives the protein CASKASPNTGELFF.